These 5 T cell receptor beta chains were all obtained from the same sample, sequenced in a study of cytomegalovirus exposure and HLA in healthy donors. Profiling relied on immunoSEQ multiplex PCR, and the TCRdb table lists in-frame clones only, not all of them. The sample lists 85,000 to 90,000 clones, about 96% occurring once. The sequencing sample was made of PBMCs. These receptors were obtained from a man aged 18 to 30 in good health and CMV-seronegative.

The chain joins TRBV7-2 to TRBJ2-4; the D gene is possibly TRBD2 (6 bases). The CDR3 contains 17 residues. Germline V gene data show CDR1 as SGHTA and CDR2 as FQGNSA. V dropped 1 base and J dropped 0 bases, with 13 bases sitting between them. CDR3 in amino acids: CASSLGVAEVAKNIQYF. CDR3 coding DNA: TGTGCCAGCAGCTTAGGCGTAGCGGAAGTAGCCAAAAACATTCAGTACTTC. The whole variable domain, remainder taken from reference TRBV7-2 and TRBJ2-4, is GAGVSQSPSNKVTEKGKDVELRCDPISGHTALYWYRQSLGQGLEFLIYFQGNSAPDKSGLPSDRFSAERTGGSVSTLTIQRTQQEDSAVYLCASSLGVAEVAKNIQYFGAGTRLSVL.

The chain couples TRBV5-1 to TRBJ2-3; no clear D. The CDR3 sequence is 15 residues long. Per germline, CDR1 SGHRS and CDR2 YFSETQ. V was shortened by 2 bases and J by 0 bases, with 10 bases between the two germline ends. The CDR3 spells CASSFYGGSTDTQYF. The CDR3 bases are TGCGCCAGCAGCTTTTATGGCGGAAGCACAGATACGCAGTATTTT.

The chain is built from TRBV27 and TRBJ2-7; maybe TRBD1 (6 bases). V lost 4 bases and J 6 bases, leaving 16 bases between the germline ends. This CDR3 contains 14 residues. Germline CDR1 MNHEY, CDR2 SMNVEV (reference sequence). The CDR3 DNA reads as TGTGCCAGCAGTTCCGGGACACATCGTTCCGAGCAGTACGTC. The encoded protein is CASSSGTHRSEQYV.

This clone was recorded only once. The J gene is TRBJ1-3, the V gene TRBV19; TRBD1 might be the D (5 bases). The CDR3 sequence is 15 residues long. V shed 5 bases and J shed 0 bases, with 11 bases lying between them. Germline lookup yields CDR1 LNHDA and CDR2 SQIVND (reference sequence). This CDR3 is CASSRQHLSGNTIYF. The CDR3, as DNA: TGTGCCAGTAGTCGACAGCACCTCTCTGGAAACACCATATATTTT.

The rearrangement uses TRBV19 and TRBJ1-5; 7 nucleotides agree with TRBD1. The CDR3 covers 15 residues. Trimming removed 6 bases from V and 2 bases from J; junction bases left unmatched: 7. Germline loops: CDR1 LNHDA, CDR2 SQIVND (reference sequence). CDR3 bases: TGTGCCAGTAGCAGAACAGGGGAGGGCAATCAGCCCCAGCATTTT. It codes for CASSRTGEGNQPQHF.